Presented here are 19 T cell receptor beta chains from one specimen sequenced in a study of cytomegalovirus exposure and HLA in healthy donors. The PCR contained 60 Vbeta and 13 Jbeta primers. The method was immunoSEQ multiplex PCR; TCRdb's version includes in-frame clones alone and lacks a portion of them. The sample lists around 70,000 clones, around four fifths occurring once. The specimen sequenced was PBMCs. The receptors come from a woman aged 40 to 49 in good health and CMV-seropositive.

Only one count was recorded for this clone. The chain's CDR3 is CASSRKQGLGTDTQYF. In DNA, the CDR3 is TGTGCCAGCAGCCGGAAACAGGGGTTGGGCACAGATACGCAGTATTTT. The chain has TRBV9 and TRBJ2-3; 7 bases line up with TRBD1. Trimming at V came to 4 bases and at J to 1 base, leaving 9 bases not matched to a gene. The CDR3 is 16 amino acids. Germline loops: CDR1 SGDLS, CDR2 YYNGEE.

This clone was seen more than once but under ten times. The DNA of the CDR3 is TGTGCCAGCAGCCTCAAACAGGGCTACTCCTACGAGCAGTACTTC. It yields the protein CASSLKQGYSYEQYF. V and J are TRBV11-2 and TRBJ2-7, with D possibly matching TRBD1 (6 bases). The CDR3 totals 15 residues. V lost 5 bases to trimming and J lost 0 bases, with 14 bases between them. Per the germline V gene, CDR1 is SGHAT and CDR2 is FQNNGV. Drawing the rest from reference TRBV11-2 and TRBJ2-7, the complete variable domain is EAGVAQSPRYKIIEKRQSVAFWCNPISGHATLYWYQQILGQGPKLLIQFQNNGVVDDSQLPKDRFSAERLKGVDSTLKIQPAKLEDSAVYLCASSLKQGYSYEQYFGPGTRLTVT.

The chain couples TRBV11-2 to TRBJ1-6, with TRBD1 as a possible D gene (5 bases). Trimming took off 2 bases at V and 9 bases at J, with 14 bases between the two ends. This CDR3 comprises 15 residues. Germline CDR1 is SGHAT and CDR2 is FQNNGV. CDR3 in amino acids: CASSLQGFIRSPLHF. The CDR3 nucleotides are TGTGCCAGCAGCTTACAGGGTTTTATACGTTCACCCCTCCACTTT.

A few counts support this clone. This rearrangement joins TRBV4-1 to TRBJ1-3, with D perhaps TRBD1 (6 bases). The length of the CDR3 is 15 residues. Germline values: CDR1 MGHRA, CDR2 YSYEKL. Trimming removed 2 bases from V and 3 bases from J, with 11 bases in between. This CDR3 reads CASSQWGGLGNTIYF. CDR3 DNA sequence: TGCGCCAGCAGCCAATGGGGGGGGCTTGGAAACACCATATATTTT.

This chain joins TRBV25-1 and TRBJ2-3; 8 bases line up with TRBD1. The V gene's germline CDR1 is MGHDK and CDR2 SYGVNS. CDR3 size: 15 residues. V was clipped by 3 bases and J by 5 bases; unmatched bases: 7. The CDR3 sequence: CASSDWTGSRDTQYF. The CDR3 nucleotides read TGTGCCAGCAGTGACTGGACAGGGTCTAGAGATACGCAGTATTTT.

V and J are TRBV5-1 and TRBJ2-1, with 9 bases identical to TRBD1. The CDR3 is 15 amino acids. The V gene end was trimmed by 0 bases and the J gene end by 4 bases; junction bases not matched to a gene: 2. Per germline, CDR1 SGHRS and CDR2 YFSETQ. The CDR3 DNA reads TGCGCCAGCAGCTTGGGGGGACAGGGATACAATGAGCAGTTCTTC. Its translation: CASSLGGQGYNEQFF.

This chain links TRBV4-1 with TRBJ1-1; 9 nucleotides line up with TRBD1. Germline V lookup: CDR1 MGHRA, CDR2 YSYEKL. Germline trimming cut 2 bases from V and 5 bases from J; bases unmatched to any gene: 9. The CDR3 is 16 amino acids. The CDR3 loop reads CASSQQRDRDSTEAFF. The CDR3 DNA reads TGCGCCAGCAGCCAACAACGGGACAGGGACTCTACTGAAGCTTTCTTT.

This clone was found a few times. The J gene is TRBJ2-1, the V gene TRBV5-1, with 8 bases that match TRBD1. CDR3 length equals 14 residues. Germline CDR1 SGHRS, CDR2 YFSETQ. V shed 4 bases and J 7 bases; nucleotides not matched to a gene: 7. The CDR3 protein is CASSATGGSNEQFF. As DNA, the CDR3 is TGCGCCAGCAGCGCCACAGGGGGTTCAAATGAGCAGTTCTTC. Full variable domain (outside the CDR3, taken from reference TRBV5-1 and TRBJ2-1): KAGVTQTPRYLIKTRGQQVTLSCSPISGHRSVSWYQQTPGQGLQFLFEYFSETQRNKGNFPGRFSGRQFSNSRSEMNVSTLELGDSALYLCASSATGGSNEQFFGPGTRLTVL.

V and J are TRBV2 and TRBJ1-5; TRBD1 matches at 7 bases. V lost 5 bases, J lost 1 base, and 8 bases stayed unmatched. The CDR3 sequence is 16 residues long. Germline V lookup: CDR1 SNHLY, CDR2 FYNNEI. CDR3 DNA: TGTGCCAGCAGTCCCCGGACAGGCGTCAGCAATCAGCCCCAGCATTTT. Translated: CASSPRTGVSNQPQHF.

The chain has TRBV7-3 and TRBJ2-5; D is perhaps TRBD2 (5 bases). V lost 1 base and J 5 bases, leaving 8 bases between the germline ends. The CDR3 totals 13 residues. Germline CDR1 is SGHTA and CDR2 is FQGTGA. DNA of the CDR3: TGTGCCAGCAGCTTAATAGGGAGTGAGACCCAGTACTTC. Protein sequence: CASSLIGSETQYF.

Remarks on this clone: Compared with germline, one end of the junction differs, possibly owing to a read error. Other DNA sequences in this sample translate to the same CDR3. The chain carries TRBV19 and TRBJ1-1, with a possible D match to TRBD1 (6 bases). Germline V CDR1 and CDR2: LNHDA, SQIVND (reference sequence). The CDR3 totals 13 residues. This CDR3 reads CASSIIGDTEAFF. The CDR3, as DNA: TGTGCCAGTAGTATCATAGGGGACACTGAGGCTTTCTTT.

The chain links TRBV11-2 to TRBJ1-1; 8 bases line up with TRBD1. Germline V gene lookup returns CDR1 SGHAT and CDR2 FQNNGV. The CDR3 loop spans 15 amino acids. The V gene end was trimmed by 3 bases and the J gene end by 1 base; junction bases not matched to a gene: 4. The CDR3 here is CASSFSGGWNTEAFF. The CDR3 region has the DNA TGTGCCAGCAGCTTTTCAGGGGGCTGGAACACTGAAGCTTTCTTT.

CDR3: CASSLRDRGLFSTEAFF. Written as DNA, the CDR3 is TGTGCCAGCAGTCTCCGGGACAGGGGGCTTTTTTCAACTGAAGCTTTCTTT. The chain couples TRBV28 to TRBJ1-1, with 12 bases lining up with TRBD1. The CDR3 is made up of 17 amino acids. Losses at the gene ends were 5 bases for V and 5 bases for J; bases not matched to a gene: 12. Germline V lookup: CDR1 MDHEN, CDR2 SYDVKM.

The CDR3 spells CASSPSGTGTSYGGELFF. CDR3 DNA sequence: TGTGCCAGCAGCCCCTCCGGGACAGGGACCTCGTATGGCGGGGAGCTGTTTTTT. The chain recombines TRBV7-8 with TRBJ2-2, with 9 nucleotides matching TRBD1. This CDR3 spans 18 amino acids. V lost 5 bases and J lost 7; bases outside the gene matches: 17. Germline-derived CDR1 and CDR2 are SGHVS and FQNEAQ.

V gene TRBV5-6 combines with J gene TRBJ1-2, with 8 bases matching TRBD1. The CDR3 sequence is 13 residues long. The germline gives CDR1 SGHDT, CDR2 YYEEEE. V shed 0 bases, J shed 12 bases, and the junction held 7 bases outside the gene matches. The CDR3 DNA sequence: TGTGCCAGCAGCTTGGCCGGGGGACAGGCACACACCTTC. Its protein product is CASSLAGGQAHTF.

The chain is built from TRBV5-1 and TRBJ2-3; 10 nucleotides agree with TRBD2. The J segment lost 6 bases and the V segment lost 0 bases, leaving 1 base of the junction unmatched. This CDR3 region has 14 residues. Per the germline V gene, CDR1 is SGHRS and CDR2 is YFSETQ. For the CDR3, the DNA is TGCGCCAGCAGCTTGGATAGCGGGGGGGATACGCAGTATTTT. It encodes CASSLDSGGDTQYF. Variable domain in full (rest from reference TRBV5-1 and TRBJ2-3): KAGVTQTPRYLIKTRGQQVTLSCSPISGHRSVSWYQQTPGQGLQFLFEYFSETQRNKGNFPGRFSGRQFSNSRSEMNVSTLELGDSALYLCASSLDSGGDTQYFGPGTRLTVL.

The chain couples TRBV28 to TRBJ2-7, with D perhaps TRBD2 (6 bases). The length of the CDR3 is 14 residues. Germline CDR1 reads MDHEN; CDR2 reads SYDVKM. Trimming shortened V by 7 bases and J by 0 bases, and 13 bases separated the two germline ends. The CDR3 bases are TGTGCCAGCACCATACGGGGGAGCTCCTACGAGCAGTACTTC. It encodes CASTIRGSSYEQYF. Variable domain in full (rest from reference TRBV28 and TRBJ2-7): DVKVTQSSRYLVKRTGEKVFLECVQDMDHENMFWYRQDPGLGLRLIYFSYDVKMKEKGDIPEGYSVSREKKERFSLILESASTNQTSMYLCASTIRGSSYEQYFGPGTRLTVT.

The chain links TRBV18 to TRBJ1-4, with a weak D call TRBD1 (5 bases). The CDR3 has 16 residues. CDR1 and CDR2 from the germline V gene are KGHSH and LQKENI. Trimming pared 3 bases from V and 0 bases from J, leaving 11 bases between. The CDR3 reads CASSPFGHSTNEKLFF. DNA of the CDR3: TGTGCCAGCTCACCGTTTGGACACTCAACTAATGAAAAACTGTTTTTT.

The V call is TRBV29-1, the J call TRBJ1-2; TRBD1 matches at 7 bases. V was clipped by 7 bases and J by 4 bases; unmatched bases: 6. This CDR3 comprises 12 residues. CDR1 is SQVTM and CDR2 is ANQGSEA in the germline V gene. As DNA, the CDR3 is TGCAGCGCCAGTGACAGGGTCTATGGCTACACCTTC. Protein sequence: CSASDRVYGYTF.